This T cell receptor beta chain was sequenced for a study of human T cells and chemical hapten exposure. About the study: Weekly scalp doses of diphenylcyclopropenone were given to patients during the approximately 23-week study.

The CDR3 runs 12 residues. Germline assignment: CDR1 DFQATT and CDR2 SNEGSKA (reference sequence). Trimming removed 6 bases from V and 12 bases from J, with 20 bases in between. Described time point: patch test 1, 2 weeks after DPC sensitization. Documented treatment: therapeutic diphenylcyclopropenone sensitization with weekly scalp DPC. TCRdb independently ran MiXCR on the RACE reads; one entry per CDR3 protein. The sample yields 80,000 to 100,000 distinct CDR3 sequences, around 7% seen once. The table lists this clonotype with a few counts. Its antigen is as yet unknown. Study results and caveats: Among TCRs, those above 1 in 1000 frequency were unaffected by DPC sensitization. Donors had alopecia, so their immune response may differ from healthy people's. Against controls, expanded TCRs gave rise to significantly more large CDR3 similarity clusters.

The sample in question was whole blood, obtained in connection with sensitization to the hapten diphenylcyclopropenone (DPC). The genes are TRBV20-1 and TRBJ1-2; D gene uncertain. The TCR originated in a woman in her 30s with alopecia areata. Some clones in this sample may be carry-over from other donors' samples. CDR3 sequence: CSAGNSDGRDTF. DNA for the CDR3: TGCAGTGCCGGAAATTCTGACGGAAGGGACACCTTC.